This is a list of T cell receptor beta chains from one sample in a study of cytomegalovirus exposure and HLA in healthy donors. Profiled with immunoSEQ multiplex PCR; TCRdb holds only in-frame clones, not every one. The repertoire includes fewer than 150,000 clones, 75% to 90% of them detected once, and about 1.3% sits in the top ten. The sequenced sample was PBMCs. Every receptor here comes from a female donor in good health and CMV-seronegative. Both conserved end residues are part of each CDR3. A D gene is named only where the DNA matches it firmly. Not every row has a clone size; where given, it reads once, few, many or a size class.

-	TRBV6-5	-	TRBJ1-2	TGTGCCAGCAGTCCAGGGGCGACGGGCTACACCTTC	CASSPGATGYTF
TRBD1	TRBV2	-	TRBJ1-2	TGTGCCAGCAGTGGAAGGGACAGGGGAGGGTATGGCTACACCTTC	CASSGRDRGGYGYTF
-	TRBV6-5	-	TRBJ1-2	TGTGCCAGCAGTACACGGGACTCAGCTAACTATGGCTACACCTTC	CASSTRDSANYGYTF
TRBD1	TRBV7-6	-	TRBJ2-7	TGTGCCAGCAGCCGGACTTCCGGACAGGGGGCGAGGCAGTACTTC	CASSRTSGQGARQYF
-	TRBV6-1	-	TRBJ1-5	TGTGCCAGCACCCAAGAGAAGTTATTCAATCAGCCCCAGCATTTT	CASTQEKLFNQPQHF
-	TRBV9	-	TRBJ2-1	TGTGCCAGCAGTGACACCAAAGCGGGTATCTCCTACAATGAGCAGTTCTTC	CASSDTKAGISYNEQFF
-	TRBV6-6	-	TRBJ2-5	TGTGCCAGCCCCCCGCCAGGAAGACCAGGAGAGACCCAGTACTTC	CASPPPGRPGETQYF
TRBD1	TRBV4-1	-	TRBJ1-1	TGCGCCAGCAGCCGCCTCCCGGGACAGGAGAACACTGAAGCTTTCTTT	CASSRLPGQENTEAFF
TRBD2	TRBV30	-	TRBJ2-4	TGTGCCTGGAGTGTGCTAGCGGGAGGGCCCGAGTGGGGCATTCAGTACTTC	CAWSVLAGGPEWGIQYF
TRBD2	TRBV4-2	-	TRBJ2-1	TGTGCCAGCAGCCGTAGCGGGAGCTCCTACAATGAGCAGTTCTTC	CASSRSGSSYNEQFF
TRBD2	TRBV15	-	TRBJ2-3	TGTGCCACCAGCAGAGATGGCCCGGGGACTAGCGGGAGAGCGGCGACCACAGATACGCAGTATTTT	CATSRDGPGTSGRAATTDTQYF
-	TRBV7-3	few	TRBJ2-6	TGTGCCAGCAGCTTATTAAACAGCCGGCTAGGGGCCAACGTCCTGACTTTC	CASSLLNSRLGANVLTF
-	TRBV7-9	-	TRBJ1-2	TGTGCCAGCAGCCCCCTAGTTCGGGAGGGGAACTATGGCTACACCTTC	CASSPLVREGNYGYTF
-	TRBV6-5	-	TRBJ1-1	TGTGCCAGCAGCTCGTTGGTGAGCACTGAAGCTTTCTTT	CASSSLVSTEAFF
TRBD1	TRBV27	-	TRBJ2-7	TGTGCCAGCAGAGACAGGGGTAGGTACGAGCAGTACTTC	CASRDRGRYEQYF
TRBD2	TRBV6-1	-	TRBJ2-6	TGTGCCAGCAGTGAATTGGGAACTAGCGGGACTGGGGCCAACGTCCTGACTTTC	CASSELGTSGTGANVLTF
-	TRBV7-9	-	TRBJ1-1	TGTGCCAGCATCACAGGGATGAACACTGAAGCTTTCTTT	CASITGMNTEAFF
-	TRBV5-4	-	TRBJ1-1	TGTGCCAGCAGCTTGGCAGAGACTTTTGAAGCTTTCTTT	CASSLAETFEAFF
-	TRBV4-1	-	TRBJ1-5	TGCGCCAGCAGCCAAGTTGGGGGGTGGGACAATCAGCCCCAGCATTTT	CASSQVGGWDNQPQHF
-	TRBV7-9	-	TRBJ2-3	TGTGCCAGCAGCTTAGGTTCTGGGTACTCAGAGGCGGATACGCAGTATTTT	CASSLGSGYSEADTQYF
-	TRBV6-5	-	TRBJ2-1	TGTGCCAGCAGTTACTTGGTACAGGGTGGGGACAATGAGCAGTTCTTC	CASSYLVQGGDNEQFF
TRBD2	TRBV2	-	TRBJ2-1	TGTGCCAGCAAGAGGCTAGCGGGCCACTACAATGAGCAGTTCTTC	CASKRLAGHYNEQFF
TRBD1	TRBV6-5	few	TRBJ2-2	TGTGCCAGCAGTTACGAGGGACAGGGAGAGTCCGGGGAGCTGTTTTTT	CASSYEGQGESGELFF
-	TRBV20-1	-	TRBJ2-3	TGCAGTGCTAGCATCGATACGCAGTATTTT	CSASIDTQYF
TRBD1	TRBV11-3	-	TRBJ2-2	TGTGCCAGCAGCTCGACAGGGTACACCGGGGAGCTGTTTTTT	CASSSTGYTGELFF